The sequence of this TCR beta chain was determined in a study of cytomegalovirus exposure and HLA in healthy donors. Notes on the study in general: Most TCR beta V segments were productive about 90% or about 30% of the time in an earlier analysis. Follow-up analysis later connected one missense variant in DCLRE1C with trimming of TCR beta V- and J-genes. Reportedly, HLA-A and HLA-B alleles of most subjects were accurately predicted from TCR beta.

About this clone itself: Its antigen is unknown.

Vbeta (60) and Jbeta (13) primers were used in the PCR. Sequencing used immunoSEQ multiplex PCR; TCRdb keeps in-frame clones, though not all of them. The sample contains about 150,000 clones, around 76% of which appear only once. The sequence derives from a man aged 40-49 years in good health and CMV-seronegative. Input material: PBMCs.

CDR3 sequence reads: CSASSSTEAFF. CDR3 bases: TGCAGTGCTAGTTCGAGCACTGAAGCTTTCTTT. The chain has TRBV20-1 and TRBJ1-1; D remains unclear. The CDR3 consists of 11 residues. Trimming removed 3 bases at V and 4 bases at J, with 6 bases between. Germline CDR1 DFQATT, CDR2 SNEGSKA (reference sequence).